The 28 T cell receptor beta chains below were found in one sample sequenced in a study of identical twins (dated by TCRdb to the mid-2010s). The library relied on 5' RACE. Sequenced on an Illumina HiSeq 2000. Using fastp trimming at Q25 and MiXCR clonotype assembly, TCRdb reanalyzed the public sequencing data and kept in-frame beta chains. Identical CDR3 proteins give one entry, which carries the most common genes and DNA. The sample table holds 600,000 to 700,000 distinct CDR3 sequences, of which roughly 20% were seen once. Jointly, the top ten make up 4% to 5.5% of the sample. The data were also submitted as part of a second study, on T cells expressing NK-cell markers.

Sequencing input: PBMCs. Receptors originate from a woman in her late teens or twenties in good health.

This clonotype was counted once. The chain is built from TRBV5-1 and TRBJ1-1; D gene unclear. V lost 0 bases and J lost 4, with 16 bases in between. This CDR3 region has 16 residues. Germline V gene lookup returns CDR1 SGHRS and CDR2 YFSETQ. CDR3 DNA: TGCGCCAGCAGCTTGGGGCAGGCGTTAGGTGGCACTGAAGCTTTCTTT. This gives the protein CASSLGQALGGTEAFF.

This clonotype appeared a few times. The CDR3 sequence is CSAKIGLAARPVGYEQFF. The CDR3 DNA reads as TGCAGTGCTAAGATCGGACTAGCCGCCCGTCCCGTCGGGTATGAGCAGTTCTTC. The rearrangement links TRBV20-1 to TRBJ2-1, with 8 positions matching TRBD2. Germline CDR1 reads DFQATT; CDR2 reads SNEGSKA (reference sequence). CDR3 length: 18 amino acids. V shed 4 bases and J 8 bases; nucleotides not matched to a gene: 22.

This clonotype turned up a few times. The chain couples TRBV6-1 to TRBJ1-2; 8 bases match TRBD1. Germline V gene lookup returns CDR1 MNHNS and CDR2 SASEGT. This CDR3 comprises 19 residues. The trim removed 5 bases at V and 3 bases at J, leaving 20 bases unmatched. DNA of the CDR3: TGTGCCAGCAGTACCACGTCCGGGACAGGAGTGGGGTGGCACTATGGCTACACCTTC. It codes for CASSTTSGTGVGWHYGYTF.

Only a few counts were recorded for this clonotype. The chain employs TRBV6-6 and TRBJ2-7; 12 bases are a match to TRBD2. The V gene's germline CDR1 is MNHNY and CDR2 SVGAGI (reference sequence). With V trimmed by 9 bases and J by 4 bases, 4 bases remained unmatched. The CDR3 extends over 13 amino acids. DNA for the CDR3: TGTGCCAGGGGGACTAGCGGGTCTTACGAGCAGTACTTC. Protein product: CARGTSGSYEQYF.

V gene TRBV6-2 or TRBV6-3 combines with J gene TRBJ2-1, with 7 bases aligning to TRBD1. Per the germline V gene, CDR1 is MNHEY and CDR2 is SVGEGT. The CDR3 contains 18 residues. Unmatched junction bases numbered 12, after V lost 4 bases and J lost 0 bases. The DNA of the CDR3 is TGTGCCAGCAGTTTTCATCCCGGACAGGCATACTCCTACAATGAGCAGTTCTTC. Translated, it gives CASSFHPGQAYSYNEQFF.

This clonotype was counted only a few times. DNA of the CDR3: TGTGCCAGCAGTTTAGCGCGTTACAGGGAGGAGCAGTACTTC. This encodes CASSLARYREEQYF. The chain combines TRBV12-3 or TRBV12-4 with TRBJ2-7, with D possibly TRBD1 on 6 matching bases. V was pared by 0 bases and J by 7 bases, with 13 bases between. CDR3 size: 14 residues.

CDR3 nucleotides: TGTGCCAGCAGCTTCGTTTGGGGTAGCGGGACGAACAATGAGCAGTTCTTC. Residues: CASSFVWGSGTNNEQFF. The J gene is TRBJ2-1, the V gene TRBV5-6, with 8 bases that match TRBD2. The CDR3 is made up of 17 amino acids. V gave up 2 bases and J gave up 5 bases; unmatched junction bases: 12. Looked up from germline, CDR1 is SGHDT and CDR2 is YYEEEE.

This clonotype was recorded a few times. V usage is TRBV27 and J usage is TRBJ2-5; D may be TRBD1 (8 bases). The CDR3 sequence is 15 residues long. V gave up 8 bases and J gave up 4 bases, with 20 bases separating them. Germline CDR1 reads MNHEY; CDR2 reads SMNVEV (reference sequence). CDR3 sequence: CASGTTGGGGETQYF. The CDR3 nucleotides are TGTGCCAGCGGTACCACAGGGGGAGGGGGAGAGACCCAGTACTTC.

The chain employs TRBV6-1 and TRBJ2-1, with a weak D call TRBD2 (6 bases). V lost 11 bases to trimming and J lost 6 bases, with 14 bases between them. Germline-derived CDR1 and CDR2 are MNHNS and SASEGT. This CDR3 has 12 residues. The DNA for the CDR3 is TGTGCCGCGGGAACTGGCCCCAATGAGCAGTTCTTC. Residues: CAAGTGPNEQFF.

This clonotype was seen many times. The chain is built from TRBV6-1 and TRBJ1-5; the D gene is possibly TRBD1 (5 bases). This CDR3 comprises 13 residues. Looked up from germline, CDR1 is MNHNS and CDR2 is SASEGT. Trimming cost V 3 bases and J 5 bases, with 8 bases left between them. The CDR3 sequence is CASSDRGHQPQHF. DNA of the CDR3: TGTGCCAGCAGTGACCGGGGCCATCAGCCCCAGCATTTT.

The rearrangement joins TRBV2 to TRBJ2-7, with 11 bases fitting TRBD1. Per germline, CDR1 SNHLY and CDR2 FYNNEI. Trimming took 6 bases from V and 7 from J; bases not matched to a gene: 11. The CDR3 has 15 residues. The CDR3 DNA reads TGTGCCAGCAGACCCGGGACAGGGGGTCTGGGGGAGCAGTACTTC. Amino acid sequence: CASRPGTGGLGEQYF.

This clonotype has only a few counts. The CDR3 DNA is TGTGCCAGCTCCGAGCGGAGTCAGGTCAGCAATCAGCCCCAGCATTTT. It specifies CASSERSQVSNQPQHF. J is TRBJ1-5 and V is TRBV7-2; D call uncertain. The V gene lost 8 bases and the J gene lost 1 base, with 18 bases spanning the gap. The germline gives CDR1 SGHTA, CDR2 FQGNSA. The length of the CDR3 is 16 residues.

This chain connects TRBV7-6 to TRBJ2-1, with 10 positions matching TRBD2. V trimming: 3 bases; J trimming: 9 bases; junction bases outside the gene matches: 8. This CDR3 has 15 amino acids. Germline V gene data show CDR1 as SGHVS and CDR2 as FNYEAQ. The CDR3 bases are TGTGCCAGCAGCTTCCGGGAAGCGGGGGGGAGTGAGCAGTTCTTC. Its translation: CASSFREAGGSEQFF.

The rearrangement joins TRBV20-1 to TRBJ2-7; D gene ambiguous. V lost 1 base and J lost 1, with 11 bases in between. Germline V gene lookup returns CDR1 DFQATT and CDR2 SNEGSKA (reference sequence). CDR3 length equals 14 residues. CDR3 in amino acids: CSARGSDGSYEQYF. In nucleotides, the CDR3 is TGCAGTGCTAGAGGCTCGGACGGGTCCTACGAGCAGTACTTC.

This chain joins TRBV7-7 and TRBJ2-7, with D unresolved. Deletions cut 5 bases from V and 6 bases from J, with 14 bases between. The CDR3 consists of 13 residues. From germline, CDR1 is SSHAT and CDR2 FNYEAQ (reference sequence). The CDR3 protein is CASSPDPSGEQYF. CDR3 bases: TGTGCCAGCAGCCCGGACCCGAGTGGCGAGCAGTACTTC.

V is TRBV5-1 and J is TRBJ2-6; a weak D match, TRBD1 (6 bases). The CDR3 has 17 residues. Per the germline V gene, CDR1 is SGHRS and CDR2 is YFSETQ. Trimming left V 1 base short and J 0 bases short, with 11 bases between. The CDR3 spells CASSLWDTNSGANVLTF. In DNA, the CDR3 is TGCGCCAGCAGCTTGTGGGACACCAACTCTGGGGCCAACGTCCTGACTTTC.

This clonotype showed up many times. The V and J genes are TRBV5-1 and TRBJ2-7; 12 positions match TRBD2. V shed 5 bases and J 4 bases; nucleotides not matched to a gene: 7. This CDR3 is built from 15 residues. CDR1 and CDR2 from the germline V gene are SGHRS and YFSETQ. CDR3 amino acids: CASRIGLAGPYEQYF. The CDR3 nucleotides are TGCGCCAGCAGAATTGGACTAGCGGGACCATACGAGCAGTACTTC.

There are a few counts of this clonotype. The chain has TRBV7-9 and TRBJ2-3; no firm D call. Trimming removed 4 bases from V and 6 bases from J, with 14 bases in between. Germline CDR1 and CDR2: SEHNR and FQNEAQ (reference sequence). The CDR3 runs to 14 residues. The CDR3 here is CASSSTSTSDTQYF. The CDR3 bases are TGTGCCAGCAGCTCTACCTCGACGTCGGATACGCAGTATTTT. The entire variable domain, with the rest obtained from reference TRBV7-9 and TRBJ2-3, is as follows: DTGVSQNPRHKITKRGQNVTFRCDPISEHNRLYWYRQTLGQGPEFLTYFQNEAQLEKSRLLSDRFSAERPKGSFSTLEIQRTEQGDSAMYLCASSSTSTSDTQYFGPGTRLTVL.

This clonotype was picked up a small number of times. CDR3 nucleotide sequence: TGTGCCAGCAGCTTGATGGGGAGCAGCAATAGCAATCAGCCCCAGCATTTT. Its protein is CASSLMGSSNSNQPQHF. The V call is TRBV5-8, the J call TRBJ1-5; no firm D call. CDR3 size: 17 residues. V lost 1 base and J 0 bases, leaving 14 bases between the germline ends. Per the germline V gene, CDR1 is SGHTS and CDR2 is YDEGEE.

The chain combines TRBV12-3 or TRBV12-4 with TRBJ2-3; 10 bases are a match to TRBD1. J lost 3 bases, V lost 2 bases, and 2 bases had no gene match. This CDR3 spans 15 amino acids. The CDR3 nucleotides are TGTGCCAGCAGTTTATGGGACAGGGGAACAGATACGCAGTATTTT. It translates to CASSLWDRGTDTQYF.

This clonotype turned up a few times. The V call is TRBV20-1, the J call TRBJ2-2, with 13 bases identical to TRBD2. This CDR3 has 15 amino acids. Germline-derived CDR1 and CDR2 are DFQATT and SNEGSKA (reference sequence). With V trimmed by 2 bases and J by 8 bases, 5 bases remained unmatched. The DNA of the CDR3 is TGCAGTGCTAGAACTAGCGGGAGGGCCGAAGGGGAGCTGTTTTTT. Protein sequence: CSARTSGRAEGELFF.

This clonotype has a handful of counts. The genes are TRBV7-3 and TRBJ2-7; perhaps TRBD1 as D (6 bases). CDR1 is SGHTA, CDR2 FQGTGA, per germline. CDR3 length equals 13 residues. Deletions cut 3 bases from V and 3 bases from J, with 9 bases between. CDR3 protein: CASSFTGFYEQYF. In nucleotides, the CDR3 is TGTGCCAGCAGCTTTACAGGGTTCTACGAGCAGTACTTC. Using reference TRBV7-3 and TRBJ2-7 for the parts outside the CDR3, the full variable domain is GAGVSQTPSNKVTEKGKYVELRCDPISGHTALYWYRQSLGQGPEFLIYFQGTGAADDSGLPNDRFFAVRPEGSVSTLKIQRTERGDSAVYLCASSFTGFYEQYFGPGTRLTVT.

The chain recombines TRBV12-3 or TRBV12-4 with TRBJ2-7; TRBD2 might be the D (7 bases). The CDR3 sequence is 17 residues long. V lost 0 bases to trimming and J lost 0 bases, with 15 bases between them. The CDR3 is CASSLAGGGGLSYEQYF. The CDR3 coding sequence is TGTGCCAGCAGTTTAGCGGGTGGCGGGGGCCTCTCCTACGAGCAGTACTTC.

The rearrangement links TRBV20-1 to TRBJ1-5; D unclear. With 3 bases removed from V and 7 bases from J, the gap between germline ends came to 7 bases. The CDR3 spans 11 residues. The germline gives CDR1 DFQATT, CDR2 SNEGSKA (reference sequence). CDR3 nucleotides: TGCAGTGCTAGCGTCGGCCAGCCCCAGCATTTT. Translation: CSASVGQPQHF.

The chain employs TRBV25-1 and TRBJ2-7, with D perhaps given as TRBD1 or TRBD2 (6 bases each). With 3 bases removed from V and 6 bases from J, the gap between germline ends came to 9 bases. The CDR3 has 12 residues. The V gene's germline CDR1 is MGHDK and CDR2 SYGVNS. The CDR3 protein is CASSERGVEQYF. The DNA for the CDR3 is TGTGCCAGCAGTGAGAGGGGGGTCGAGCAGTACTTC.

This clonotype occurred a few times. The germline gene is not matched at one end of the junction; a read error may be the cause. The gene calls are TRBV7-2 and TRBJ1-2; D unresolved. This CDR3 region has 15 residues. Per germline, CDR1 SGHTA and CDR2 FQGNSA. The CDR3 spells CASSLAGPSNYGYTF. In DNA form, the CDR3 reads TGTGCCAGCAGCCTAGCGGGTCCGTCTAACTATGGCTACACCTTC.

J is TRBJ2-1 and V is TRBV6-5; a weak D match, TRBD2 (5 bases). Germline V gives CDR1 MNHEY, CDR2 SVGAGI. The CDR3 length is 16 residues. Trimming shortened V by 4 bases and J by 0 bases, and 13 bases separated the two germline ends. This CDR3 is CASSSFTGYSYNEQFF. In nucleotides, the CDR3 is TGTGCCAGCAGTTCGTTCACGGGGTACTCCTACAATGAGCAGTTCTTC.

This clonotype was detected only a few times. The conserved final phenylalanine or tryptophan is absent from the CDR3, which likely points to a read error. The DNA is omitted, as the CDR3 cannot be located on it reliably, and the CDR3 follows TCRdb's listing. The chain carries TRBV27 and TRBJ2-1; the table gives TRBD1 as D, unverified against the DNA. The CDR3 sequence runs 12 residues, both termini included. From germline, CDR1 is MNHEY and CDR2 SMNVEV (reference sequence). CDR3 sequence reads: CASSFSRGRLWL.